A single sample is the source of the 32 T cell receptor beta chains below, sequenced in a study of T-cell memory formation after mild COVID-19. TCRdb passed the 5' RACE reads through MiXCR, listing each CDR3 protein once. The sample lists 90,000 to 120,000 distinct CDR3 sequences, 14% occurring once. Sequences were obtained from PBMCs or a T cell subset sorted from them (not recorded which). The receptor set was obtained from a man between 18 and 35 years old who had mild COVID-19 (a few samples of this study predate the infection). Cell type and time point are not known.

The chain is built from TRBV2 and TRBJ2-3, with 7 bases aligning to TRBD1. V lost 6 bases and J lost 3; bases outside the gene matches: 9. The CDR3 has 15 residues. Germline values: CDR1 SNHLY, CDR2 FYNNEI. This chain's CDR3 is CASRLDRAGTDTQYF. CDR3 coding DNA: TGTGCCAGCAGGCTCGACAGGGCAGGGACAGATACGCAGTATTTT.

This clonotype showed up just a few times. The chain has TRBV9 and TRBJ2-4; D unclear. The CDR3 has 15 residues. V was clipped by 0 bases and J by 8 bases, with 15 bases between them. Looked up from germline, CDR1 is SGDLS and CDR2 is YYNGEE. CDR3 sequence: CASSVEPRQADIQYF. Written as DNA, the CDR3 is TGTGCCAGCAGCGTAGAACCCCGTCAGGCGGACATTCAGTACTTC.

V usage is TRBV20-1 and J usage is TRBJ2-1; TRBD2 matches 13 bases. The germline V gene has CDR1 DFQATT and CDR2 SNEGSKA (reference sequence). The CDR3 runs 16 residues. J was trimmed by 7 bases and V by 1 base; bases with no gene match: 7. The CDR3 protein is CSARGPGLAGLNEQFF. In DNA, the CDR3 is TGCAGTGCTAGAGGGCCGGGACTAGCGGGGCTAAATGAGCAGTTCTTC.

This clonotype was observed a few times. J is TRBJ2-1 and V is TRBV4-1; 8 positions agree with TRBD2. The CDR3 runs to 18 residues. Germline V gene data show CDR1 as MGHRA and CDR2 as YSYEKL. The trim removed 0 bases at V and 2 bases at J, leaving 9 bases unmatched. The CDR3 here is CASSQEPPPAGAYNEQFF. CDR3 DNA sequence: TGCGCCAGCAGCCAAGAACCCCCCCCAGCGGGGGCCTACAATGAGCAGTTCTTC.

The CDR3 reads CASSSPRDRGWYTGELFF. DNA of the CDR3: TGTGCCAGCAGCTCTCCGCGCGACAGGGGGTGGTACACCGGGGAGCTGTTTTTT. This chain uses TRBV7-9 with TRBJ2-2, with 9 positions matching TRBD1. CDR1 and CDR2 from the germline V gene are SEHNR and FQNEAQ (reference sequence). The CDR3 has 18 amino acids. Unmatched junction bases numbered 12, after V lost 4 bases and J lost 3 bases.

The CDR3 protein is CASSYFSGGATDTQYF. The DNA for the CDR3 is TGTGCCAGCAGTTACTTTAGCGGTGGCGCCACAGATACGCAGTATTTT. This sequence joins TRBV6-5 and TRBJ2-3; TRBD2 might be the D (6 bases). Trimming cost V 1 base and J 2 bases, with 13 bases left between them. This CDR3 contains 16 residues. The germline gives CDR1 MNHEY, CDR2 SVGAGI.

The gene calls are TRBV15 and TRBJ2-2; 9 positions match TRBD1. V trimming: 3 bases; J trimming: 4 bases; junction bases outside the gene matches: 6. The germline gives CDR1 LNHNV, CDR2 YYDKDF (reference sequence). The CDR3 runs 16 residues. The CDR3 DNA is TGTGCCACCAGCAGGGTGGTGACAGGGGGCACCGGGGAGCTGTTTTTT. Its translation is CATSRVVTGGTGELFF.

The V call is TRBV6-6, the J call TRBJ1-6; D may be TRBD1 (5 bases). CDR3 length: 11 residues. In germline, CDR1 is MNHNY, CDR2 SVGAGI (reference sequence). Trimming shortened V by 11 bases and J by 11 bases, and 13 bases separated the two germline ends. The CDR3 nucleotides read TGTGCCTCTGGGGGGGAGGCACCCCTCCACTTT. Translated, it gives CASGGEAPLHF.

This clonotype came up a few times. This rearrangement joins TRBV4-3 to TRBJ1-2; D is uncertain. The CDR3 runs to 15 residues. In germline, CDR1 is LGHNA, CDR2 YSLEER. Deletions cut 1 base from V and 4 bases from J, with 13 bases between. This chain's CDR3 is CASSQVNNLFYGYTF. The CDR3, as DNA: TGCGCCAGCAGCCAAGTGAACAACTTGTTCTATGGCTACACCTTC.

The chain uses TRBV4-3 and TRBJ2-3; D ambiguous. Germline V lookup: CDR1 LGHNA, CDR2 YSLEER. With 4 bases removed from V and 4 bases from J, the gap between germline ends came to 15 bases. The CDR3 length is 15 residues. CDR3: CASSRGPNQPDTQYF. Written as DNA, the CDR3 is TGCGCCAGCAGCCGAGGCCCTAATCAGCCAGATACGCAGTATTTT.

The chain is built from TRBV5-1 and TRBJ1-5; D remains ambiguous. Per the germline V gene, CDR1 is SGHRS and CDR2 is YFSETQ. The CDR3 runs to 13 residues. V gave up 4 bases and J gave up 6 bases, with 11 bases separating them. In DNA form, the CDR3 reads TGCGCCAGCAGCCTTCCCCTGAGTCAGCCCCAGCATTTT. Protein product: CASSLPLSQPQHF.

This chain connects TRBV24-1 to TRBJ2-7; D is uncertain. The CDR3 loop spans 13 amino acids. The V end was cut by 0 bases, the J end by 3 bases, with 5 bases between. CDR1 is KGHDR and CDR2 is SFDVKD in the germline V gene. The CDR3: CATSDLCRYEQYF. The CDR3 DNA sequence: TGTGCCACCAGTGATTTGTGCCGCTACGAGCAGTACTTC.

This clonotype turned up a few times. The chain couples TRBV7-3 to TRBJ2-5; either TRBD1 or TRBD2 may fit D (6 bases each). The germline CDR1 and CDR2 sequences are SGHTA and FQGTGA. This CDR3 has 17 residues. Trimming took off 5 bases at V and 4 bases at J, with 23 bases between the two ends. The CDR3 loop reads CASSPLGGTGLVETQYF. In nucleotides, the CDR3 is TGTGCCAGCAGCCCTTTGGGGGGAACAGGGTTGGTAGAGACCCAGTACTTC.

This chain connects TRBV23-1 to TRBJ2-7, with D tentatively TRBD1 or TRBD2 (5 bases each). TRBV23-1 is sorted into the ORF group, with uncertain function. V was pared by 3 bases and J by 7 bases, with 13 bases between. This CDR3 is built from 13 residues. For the CDR3, the DNA is TGCGCCAGCAGTCACCGGGCCGGGGCAGAGCAGTACGTC. Translated: CASSHRAGAEQYV.

This clonotype was found many times. The chain joins TRBV7-8 to TRBJ1-1; no clear D. The germline V gene has CDR1 SGHVS and CDR2 FQNEAQ. This CDR3 is 12 amino acids long. Trimming stripped 2 bases from V and 4 bases from J, with 5 bases between. CDR3 protein: CASSLSGTEAFF. In nucleotides, the CDR3 is TGTGCCAGCAGCTTAAGTGGCACTGAAGCTTTCTTT.

This clonotype was detected only a few times. This chain joins TRBV20-1 and TRBJ2-2; 10 bases fit TRBD1. J gave up 9 bases and V 5 bases, and 3 bases lay outside the gene matches. The CDR3 is made up of 12 amino acids. Germline V lookup: CDR1 DFQATT, CDR2 SNEGSKA (reference sequence). In nucleotides, the CDR3 is TGCAGTGCTCGACAGGGGGCAAGGGAGCTGTTTTTT. Protein sequence: CSARQGARELFF.

This clonotype was seen once. CDR3 in DNA: TGTGCCAGCAGTCCTGGACCGGGCCCCCATGTGGATCAGCCCCAGCATTTT. As protein: CASSPGPGPHVDQPQHF. V gene TRBV6-2 or TRBV6-3 combines with J gene TRBJ1-5, with D unclear. V dropped 5 bases and J dropped 5 bases, with 22 bases sitting between them. Germline CDR1 MNHEY, CDR2 SVGEGT. The CDR3 contains 17 residues.

This chain uses TRBV6-2 or TRBV6-3 with TRBJ1-1, with a weak D call TRBD1 (5 bases). Germline V gene data show CDR1 as MNHEY and CDR2 as SVGEGT. The ends were cut back, 6 bases at V and 7 bases at J, with 33 bases in the middle. This CDR3 comprises 19 residues. The CDR3 sequence is CASRRRPALRVGRDGEAFF. Written as DNA, the CDR3 is TGTGCCAGCAGACGGAGGCCAGCACTCAGGGTAGGACGGGACGGTGAAGCTTTCTTT.

This sequence joins TRBV4-3 and TRBJ2-4, with 7 bases aligning to TRBD2. The V gene's germline CDR1 is LGHNA and CDR2 YSLEER. J was trimmed by 7 bases and V by 0 bases; bases with no gene match: 18. This CDR3 has 19 amino acids. The CDR3 is CASSQDLRRQVAGRNIQYF. The DNA for the CDR3 is TGCGCCAGCAGCCAAGATCTTCGCAGGCAAGTTGCCGGGAGGAACATTCAGTACTTC.

This clonotype appeared many times. This sequence joins TRBV4-1 and TRBJ1-3; D is possibly TRBD1 (6 bases). The ends were cut back, 1 base at V and 0 bases at J, with 7 bases in the middle. Per the germline V gene, CDR1 is MGHRA and CDR2 is YSYEKL. The CDR3 contains 15 residues. CDR3 DNA: TGCGCCAGCAGCCAAGGGGACAACTCTGGAAACACCATATATTTT. The encoded protein is CASSQGDNSGNTIYF.

V usage is TRBV6-2 or TRBV6-3 and J usage is TRBJ2-7; D possibly corresponds to TRBD2 (6 bases). Germline V CDR1 and CDR2: MNHEY, SVGEGT. Trimming cost V 2 bases and J 3 bases, with 14 bases left between them. The CDR3 has 15 residues. The CDR3 region is CASSYSRRGLYEQYF. CDR3 in DNA: TGTGCCAGCAGTTACAGTCGGCGGGGTCTCTACGAGCAGTACTTC.

This chain connects TRBV5-1 to TRBJ2-1; either TRBD1 or TRBD2 may supply D (8 bases each). Trimming left V 0 bases short and J 5 bases short, with 30 bases between. CDR3 size: 21 residues. The germline V gene has CDR1 SGHRS and CDR2 YFSETQ. The DNA of the CDR3 is TGCGCCAGCAGCTTGGGCAGGACAGGGAGTGGCTCGGGGGGGATCCACAATGAGCAGTTCTTC. Its protein product is CASSLGRTGSGSGGIHNEQFF.

The V gene is TRBV7-9, the J gene TRBJ2-5, with a tentative D call TRBD2 (5 bases). V gave up 2 bases and J gave up 3 bases, with 7 bases separating them. CDR1 is SEHNR, CDR2 FQNEAQ, per germline (reference sequence). The CDR3 has 13 residues. CDR3 sequence: CASSLRGKETQYF. In DNA form, the CDR3 reads TGTGCCAGCAGCTTACGAGGGAAAGAGACCCAGTACTTC. The variable domain in full, completed from reference TRBV7-9 and TRBJ2-5, reads DTGVSQNPRHKITKRGQNVTFRCDPISEHNRLYWYRQTLGQGPEFLTYFQNEAQLEKSRLLSDRFSAERPKGSFSTLEIQRTEQGDSAMYLCASSLRGKETQYFGPGTRLLVL.

The chain uses TRBV6-6 and TRBJ2-3; D remains unclear. The germline CDR1 and CDR2 sequences are MNHNY and SVGAGI (reference sequence). There are 14 residues in the CDR3. V gave up 3 bases and J gave up 0 bases, with 7 bases separating them. CDR3 in amino acids: CASSYMRSTDTQYF. The CDR3 nucleotides read TGTGCCAGCAGTTATATGAGGAGCACAGATACGCAGTATTTT.

This clonotype was found a few times. The rearrangement joins TRBV5-1 to TRBJ2-7, with D perhaps TRBD1 (5 bases). The CDR3 runs to 15 residues. Germline-derived CDR1 and CDR2 are SGHRS and YFSETQ. The V end was cut by 0 bases, the J end by 0 bases, with 10 bases between. The CDR3 bases are TGCGCCAGCAGCTTGGTACCTGACAGCTCCTACGAGCAGTACGTC. Protein product: CASSLVPDSSYEQYV.

This clonotype appeared a few times. This chain connects TRBV5-5 to TRBJ2-1; D gene unclear. Per the germline V gene, CDR1 is SGHKS and CDR2 is YYEKEE (reference sequence). This CDR3 is 16 amino acids long. The germline V and J ends were trimmed by 0 bases and 7 bases, with 17 bases remaining between them. CDR3 residues: CASSLEGQPPGNEQFF. DNA of the CDR3: TGTGCCAGCAGCTTGGAGGGTCAGCCCCCGGGTAATGAGCAGTTCTTC.

This clonotype was recorded a few times. The chain carries TRBV4-1 and TRBJ1-1; D is uncertain. The CDR3 loop spans 15 amino acids. In germline, CDR1 is MGHRA, CDR2 YSYEKL. V was shortened by 5 bases and J by 2 bases, with 15 bases between the two germline ends. CDR3 nucleotides: TGCGCCAGCAGCTTTCGGGAGAGCTTCAACACTGAAGCTTTCTTT. Protein: CASSFRESFNTEAFF.

The CDR3 here is CASSRTGTVNYGYTF. In nucleotides, the CDR3 is TGCGCCAGCAGCCGTACCGGGACAGTGAACTATGGCTACACCTTC. The chain uses TRBV5-1 and TRBJ1-2; 7 bases line up with TRBD1. Trimming took 4 bases from V and 2 from J; bases not matched to a gene: 8. The CDR3 extends over 15 amino acids. Per the germline V gene, CDR1 is SGHRS and CDR2 is YFSETQ. Looking up the rest from reference TRBV5-1 and TRBJ1-2 gives the full variable domain: KAGVTQTPRYLIKTRGQQVTLSCSPISGHRSVSWYQQTPGQGLQFLFEYFSETQRNKGNFPGRFSGRQFSNSRSEMNVSTLELGDSALYLCASSRTGTVNYGYTFGSGTRLTVV.

The chain combines TRBV5-6 with TRBJ1-2, with D possibly TRBD1 on 6 matching bases. This CDR3 contains 13 residues. The germline V and J ends were trimmed by 4 bases and 2 bases, with 9 bases remaining between them. Germline assignment: CDR1 SGHDT and CDR2 YYEEEE. This chain's CDR3 is CASSPGHNYGYTF. Written as DNA, the CDR3 is TGTGCCAGCAGCCCGGGACACAACTATGGCTACACCTTC.

This clonotype has a handful of counts. This rearrangement joins TRBV5-1 to TRBJ1-5, with unresolved D. V was pared by 6 bases and J by 1 base, with 20 bases between. The CDR3 totals 17 residues. CDR1 and CDR2 from the germline V gene are SGHRS and YFSETQ. This chain's CDR3 is CASTTGPPGRSNQPQHF. The CDR3, as DNA: TGCGCCAGCACTACCGGGCCCCCCGGGAGGAGCAATCAGCCCCAGCATTTT. Combining the CDR3 with reference TRBV5-1 and TRBJ1-5 gives the whole variable domain KAGVTQTPRYLIKTRGQQVTLSCSPISGHRSVSWYQQTPGQGLQFLFEYFSETQRNKGNFPGRFSGRQFSNSRSEMNVSTLELGDSALYLCASTTGPPGRSNQPQHFGDGTRLSIL.

This chain connects TRBV7-2 to TRBJ2-3; weak D call: TRBD2 (5 bases). Trimming cost V 4 bases and J 3 bases, with 17 bases left between them. Germline V CDR1 and CDR2: SGHTA, FQGNSA. The CDR3 length is 16 residues. CDR3: CASSSGRDSWTDTQYF. In nucleotides, the CDR3 is TGTGCCAGCAGCTCCGGACGGGATAGCTGGACAGATACGCAGTATTTT.

This clonotype has only a few counts. The chain is built from TRBV10-1 and TRBJ2-5; D possibly corresponds to TRBD1 (6 bases). Trimming shortened V by 6 bases and J by 6 bases, and 20 bases separated the two germline ends. Per germline, CDR1 WNHNN and CDR2 SYGVQD (reference sequence). The CDR3 contains 15 residues. Here the CDR3 DNA reads TGCGCCAGCAGATCCGGGACAAGCCCTAATCAGACCCAGTACTTC. Protein sequence: CASRSGTSPNQTQYF.